One and the same sample provided the 22 T cell receptor beta chains below, sequenced in a study of siplizumab effects on memory and regulatory T cells. Sequenced by immunoSEQ multiplex PCR; TCRdb stores in-frame clones only, minus some. In the table there are about 120,000 clones, just over 90% of which are singletons. Sequenced: non-Treg CD4+ T cells sorted from blood. The receptors originated from a human donor in good health.

The chain couples TRBV18 to TRBJ2-5, with TRBD1 as a possible D gene (6 bases). From germline, CDR1 is KGHSH and CDR2 LQKENI. V was clipped by 2 bases and J by 3 bases, with 7 bases between them. The CDR3 covers 13 residues. The CDR3 DNA is TGTGCCAGCTCACCAGGACAGAAAGAGACCCAGTACTTC. Protein: CASSPGQKETQYF.

The chain employs TRBV6-6 and TRBJ2-7, with 8 bases aligning to TRBD1. The CDR3 is 13 residues long. Looked up from germline, CDR1 is MNHNY and CDR2 is SVGAGI (reference sequence). J lost 6 bases, V lost 7 bases, and 8 bases had no gene match. CDR3 DNA sequence: TGTGCCAGCACCGTAGGACAGGGCGGCGAGCAGTACTTC. It yields the protein CASTVGQGGEQYF.

The rearrangement uses TRBV5-4 and TRBJ1-2; no clear D. The V end was cut by 2 bases, the J end by 0 bases, with 14 bases between. This CDR3 has 16 amino acids. The germline V gene encodes CDR1 SGHNT and CDR2 YYREEE (reference sequence). The CDR3 bases are TGTGCCAGCAGCTTCCCTGGAGAGATAGCTAACTATGGCTACACCTTC. Amino acid sequence: CASSFPGEIANYGYTF.

This rearrangement joins TRBV6-5 to TRBJ1-2; D is possibly TRBD1 (6 bases). CDR1 and CDR2 (germline): MNHEY, SVGAGI. The V end was cut by 6 bases, the J end by 7 bases, with 18 bases between. There are 14 residues in the CDR3. CDR3 sequence reads: CASRSTHRVSGYTF. Written as DNA, the CDR3 is TGTGCCAGCAGGTCCACTCACAGGGTATCTGGCTACACCTTC.

This clone came up once. The J gene is TRBJ2-1, the V gene TRBV5-4; 9 nucleotides agree with TRBD1. V shed 0 bases, J shed 3 bases, and the junction held 10 bases outside the gene matches. Per the germline V gene, CDR1 is SGHNT and CDR2 is YYREEE (reference sequence). This CDR3 is 18 amino acids long. The CDR3 nucleotides read TGTGCCAGCAGCTTGGATCAACGGACAGGGGCGTTCTACAATGAGCAGTTCTTC. It is translated as CASSLDQRTGAFYNEQFF. The variable domain in full, with the rest retrieved from reference TRBV5-4 and TRBJ2-1, is ETGVTQSPTHLIKTRGQQVTLRCSSQSGHNTVSWYQQALGQGPQFIFQYYREEENGRGNFPPRFSGLQFPNYSSELNVNALELDDSALYLCASSLDQRTGAFYNEQFFGPGTRLTVL.

The chain employs TRBV6-6 and TRBJ1-4; the D is unclear. Germline V gives CDR1 MNHNY, CDR2 SVGAGI (reference sequence). The CDR3 totals 13 residues. The V end was cut by 5 bases, the J end by 8 bases, with 12 bases between. The CDR3 nucleotides read TGTGCCAGCAGTCAAGGGAGTGGGGAAAAACTGTTTTTT. This gives the protein CASSQGSGEKLFF.

The chain joins TRBV7-6 to TRBJ2-5, with D unresolved. The CDR3 spans 14 residues. Trimming cost V 2 bases and J 4 bases, with 11 bases left between them. The germline V gene has CDR1 SGHVS and CDR2 FNYEAQ. The CDR3 nucleotides read TGTGCCAGCAGCTTAAGCCTGGATGGAGAGACCCAGTACTTC. Translating gives CASSLSLDGETQYF. Combining the CDR3 with reference TRBV7-6 and TRBJ2-5 gives the whole variable domain GAGVSQSPRYKVTKRGQDVALRCDPISGHVSLYWYRQALGQGPEFLTYFNYEAQQDKSGLPNDRFSAERPEGSISTLTIQRTEQRDSAMYRCASSLSLDGETQYFGPGTRLLVL.

V gene TRBV5-6 combines with J gene TRBJ2-1; the match to TRBD2 covers 8 bases. This CDR3 has 16 amino acids. Germline values: CDR1 SGHDT, CDR2 YYEEEE. The V and J ends lost 3 bases and 2 bases, in that order; junction bases with no gene match: 7. CDR3 sequence: CASSSWGLGTYNEQFF. The CDR3 bases are TGTGCCAGCAGCTCGTGGGGACTAGGAACCTACAATGAGCAGTTCTTC. The whole variable domain, remainder taken from reference TRBV5-6 and TRBJ2-1, is DAGVTQSPTHLIKTRGQQVTLRCSPKSGHDTVSWYQQALGQGPQFIFQYYEEEERQRGNFPDRFSGHQFPNYSSELNVNALLLGDSALYLCASSSWGLGTYNEQFFGPGTRLTVL.

This clone was seen a handful of times. The V call is TRBV30, the J call TRBJ1-1; D gene unclear. CDR3 length: 13 residues. The germline V gene encodes CDR1 GTSNPN and CDR2 SVGIG (reference sequence). V was clipped by 3 bases and J by 0 bases, with 8 bases between them. CDR3 in DNA: TGTGCCTGGAGGCGGGGAGTGAACACTGAAGCTTTCTTT. It encodes CAWRRGVNTEAFF.

The chain joins TRBV5-1 to TRBJ2-3; D is unclear. Trimming shortened V by 4 bases and J by 4 bases, and 10 bases separated the two germline ends. In germline, CDR1 is SGHRS, CDR2 YFSETQ. The CDR3 totals 13 residues. The CDR3 reads CASSPLQPDTQYF. CDR3 DNA: TGCGCCAGCAGCCCCCTGCAGCCAGATACGCAGTATTTT.

V is TRBV7-2 and J is TRBJ2-1; 7 bases are a match to TRBD2. V shed 2 bases and J 8 bases; nucleotides not matched to a gene: 9. The length of the CDR3 is 15 residues. CDR1 is SGHTA and CDR2 is FQGNSA in the germline V gene. This CDR3 reads CASSLSGTTIYEQFF. The CDR3, as DNA: TGTGCCAGCAGCTTAAGCGGGACTACGATATATGAGCAGTTCTTC. Using reference TRBV7-2 and TRBJ2-1 for the parts outside the CDR3, the full variable domain is GAGVSQSPSNKVTEKGKDVELRCDPISGHTALYWYRQSLGQGLEFLIYFQGNSAPDKSGLPSDRFSAERTGGSVSTLTIQRTQQEDSAVYLCASSLSGTTIYEQFFGPGTRLTVL.

A single count supports this clone. The rearrangement links TRBV5-1 to TRBJ2-2; 8 positions agree with TRBD2. Germline lookup yields CDR1 SGHRS and CDR2 YFSETQ. The trim removed 6 bases at V and 5 bases at J, leaving 6 bases unmatched. CDR3 length: 14 amino acids. The CDR3 is CASNGGAMTGELFF. CDR3 in DNA: TGCGCCAGCAACGGGGGGGCCATGACCGGGGAGCTGTTTTTT.

The V and J genes are TRBV5-1 and TRBJ1-1; D possibly corresponds to TRBD1 (5 bases). Trimming removed 5 bases at V and 0 bases at J, with 14 bases between. This CDR3 comprises 15 residues. CDR1 and CDR2 (germline): SGHRS, YFSETQ. The CDR3 protein is CASRGQANMNTEAFF. The DNA of the CDR3 is TGCGCCAGCAGGGGGCAAGCCAACATGAACACTGAAGCTTTCTTT.

This chain links TRBV4-3 with TRBJ2-7; possibly TRBD1 or TRBD2 for D (5 bases each). There are 15 residues in the CDR3. CDR1 LGHNA and CDR2 YSLEER come from the germline V gene. Trimming took 8 bases from V and 10 from J, leaving 27 bases between them. CDR3 amino acids: CASSTEGTFIGPQYF. The CDR3 DNA reads as TGCGCCAGCTCAACCGAGGGGACCTTTATCGGCCCTCAGTACTTC.

This clone has just one count. The V call is TRBV6-5, the J call TRBJ2-7; 9 bases match TRBD1. V was pared by 5 bases and J by 6 bases, with 8 bases of the junction left unmatched. In germline, CDR1 is MNHEY, CDR2 SVGAGI. This CDR3 is 14 amino acids long. CDR3 sequence (DNA): TGTGCCAGCAGTATCAACAGGGGGCCCGGCGAGCAGTACTTC. Translated, it gives CASSINRGPGEQYF.

The rearrangement uses TRBV4-1 and TRBJ1-3; 7 bases line up with TRBD1. This CDR3 region has 16 residues. Germline V gene data show CDR1 as MGHRA and CDR2 as YSYEKL. The J segment lost 4 bases and the V segment lost 0 bases, leaving 6 bases of the junction unmatched. The CDR3 sequence is CASSQDTGAGGNTIYF. CDR3 coding DNA: TGCGCCAGCAGCCAAGACACAGGGGCGGGGGGAAACACCATATATTTT.

The rearrangement links TRBV19 to TRBJ1-1; TRBD1 agrees at 8 bases. CDR1 and CDR2 (germline): LNHDA, SQIVND (reference sequence). The CDR3 is made up of 17 amino acids. With 1 base clipped from V and 4 bases from J, the junction kept 11 bases outside the gene matches. In nucleotides, the CDR3 is TGTGCCAGTAGTATAGTGGTCCTGACAGGGGTGGGCACTGAAGCTTTCTTT. Residues: CASSIVVLTGVGTEAFF.

The chain combines TRBV18 with TRBJ2-5; D gene uncertain. CDR1 and CDR2 (germline): KGHSH, LQKENI. V shed 4 bases and J shed 2 bases, with 8 bases lying between them. This CDR3 spans 13 amino acids. For the CDR3, the DNA is TGTGCCAGCTCACGCGGACCGCAAGAGACCCAGTACTTC. Translation gives CASSRGPQETQYF.

The J gene is TRBJ2-2, the V gene TRBV29-1; possible D gene TRBD2, 5 bases. Germline values: CDR1 SQVTM, CDR2 ANQGSEA. Trimming removed 4 bases from V and 5 bases from J, with 20 bases in between. The CDR3 is 16 residues long. The CDR3 sequence is CSVVVGLHTQTGELFF. The CDR3 nucleotides are TGCAGCGTTGTCGTAGGACTCCACACACAGACCGGGGAGCTGTTTTTT.

CDR3 loop: CASKRGSITDTQYF. The CDR3 DNA is TGTGCCAGCAAGCGGGGGAGTATCACAGATACGCAGTATTTT. This chain joins TRBV6-5 and TRBJ2-3; 8 nucleotides agree with TRBD2. The CDR3 spans 14 residues. Germline loops: CDR1 MNHEY, CDR2 SVGAGI. V was clipped by 7 bases and J by 2 bases; unmatched bases: 5.

The CDR3 sequence: CASGFGKQVTNEKLFF. Here the CDR3 DNA reads TGTGCTAGTGGTTTTGGTAAACAGGTGACTAATGAAAAACTGTTTTTT. V and J are TRBV12-5 and TRBJ1-4, with D perhaps TRBD1 (5 bases). Deletions cut 3 bases from V and 2 bases from J, with 13 bases between. The CDR3 loop spans 16 amino acids. Germline V gives CDR1 LGHNT, CDR2 FRNRAP. Using reference TRBV12-5 and TRBJ1-4 for the parts outside the CDR3, the full variable domain is DARVTQTPRHKVTEMGQEVTMRCQPILGHNTVFWYRQTMMQGLELLAYFRNRAPLDDSGMPKDRFSAEMPDATLATLKIQPSEPRDSAVYFCASGFGKQVTNEKLFFGSGTQLSVL.

The gene calls are TRBV10-2 and TRBJ2-3; D not certain. Trimming left V 4 bases short and J 5 bases short, with 10 bases between. The CDR3 has 13 amino acids. CDR1 and CDR2 (germline): WSHSY, SAAADI. CDR3 protein: CASSVEAEDTQYF. The CDR3 region has the DNA TGCGCCAGCAGTGTTGAGGCAGAAGATACGCAGTATTTT.